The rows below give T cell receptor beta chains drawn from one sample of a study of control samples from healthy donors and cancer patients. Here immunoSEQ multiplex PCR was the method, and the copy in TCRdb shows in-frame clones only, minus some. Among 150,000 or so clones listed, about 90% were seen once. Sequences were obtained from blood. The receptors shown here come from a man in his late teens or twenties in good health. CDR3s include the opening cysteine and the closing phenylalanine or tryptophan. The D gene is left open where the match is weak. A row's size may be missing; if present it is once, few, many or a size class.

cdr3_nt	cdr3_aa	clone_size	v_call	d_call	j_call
TGTGCCAGCAGTTTCGGGGTGGGCAATGGCTACACCTTC	CASSFGVGNGYTF	-	TRBV12-3/TRBV12-4	-	TRBJ1-2
TGCGCCAGCAGCCAGGCCCCGACAGGGGACGGCAATCAGCCCCAGCATTTT	CASSQAPTGDGNQPQHF	-	TRBV4-1	TRBD1	TRBJ1-5
TGCGCCAGCAGGGGACAGGAGAACACTGAAGCTTTCTTT	CASRGQENTEAFF	-	TRBV10-2	TRBD1	TRBJ1-1
TGTGCCAGCAGCCCAGGGGGTAGGGAAGCCTCTTCATTGAACACCGGGGAGCTGTTTTTT	CASSPGGREASSLNTGELFF	-	TRBV7-6	TRBD1	TRBJ2-2
TGTGCCAGCAGCATATGGACAGGGCAATGTGGAAACACCATATATTTT	CASSIWTGQCGNTIYF	-	TRBV6-4	TRBD1	TRBJ1-3
TGTGCCAGCAGCGATCGGGACAGGGACCCTGGGGCCAACGTCCTGACTTTC	CASSDRDRDPGANVLTF	once	TRBV14	TRBD1	TRBJ2-6
TGTGCCAGCAGCTTAGTCGGGGGGCTGGCAGATACGCAGTATTTT	CASSLVGGLADTQYF	-	TRBV7-6	-	TRBJ2-3
TGTGCCAGCAGCCAGAACGAGGGGTATGGGACCCAGTACTTC	CASSQNEGYGTQYF	-	TRBV3-1/TRBV3-2	-	TRBJ2-5
TGTGCCAGCAGCTTCACAGGGGGCGGGACCTACGAGCAGTACTTC	CASSFTGGGTYEQYF	-	TRBV7-3	TRBD1	TRBJ2-7
TGTGCCCGCTCGGACGGTCGGATGACTGAAGCTTTCTTT	CARSDGRMTEAFF	-	TRBV6-4	-	TRBJ1-1
TGTGCCAGCTCACCACGCCTCAGACAGGGATTTAACACCGGGGAGCTGTTTTTT	CASSPRLRQGFNTGELFF	once	TRBV18	TRBD1	TRBJ2-2
TGTGCCAGCAGCTTAGGCCCAGGGGGCATAAACATTCAGTACTTC	CASSLGPGGINIQYF	-	TRBV7-2	TRBD1	TRBJ2-4
TGTGCCAGCAGTTTATTTTGGAGGGCCCCATTCTCTGGAAACACCATATATTTT	CASSLFWRAPFSGNTIYF	-	TRBV28	-	TRBJ1-3
TGCGCCAGCAGCCGCACGGGGAGGAACAATGAGCAGTTCTTC	CASSRTGRNNEQFF	once	TRBV5-1	-	TRBJ2-1
TGTGCCAGCAGTTACTCAGTTTTGGGAGGGACAGATACGCAGTATTTT	CASSYSVLGGTDTQYF	-	TRBV6-6	TRBD2	TRBJ2-3
TGTGCCAGCAGCTTAAGCGGGGGGGGCTACAATGAGCAGTTCTTC	CASSLSGGGYNEQFF	-	TRBV7-2	TRBD2	TRBJ2-1
TGTGCCAGCAGTTATATTGAGTATAATTCACCCCTCCACTTT	CASSYIEYNSPLHF	once	TRBV6-6	-	TRBJ1-6
TGTGCCAGCAGTCAAGACAGAAAACAACAAGAGACCCAGTACTTC	CASSQDRKQQETQYF	-	TRBV6-2/TRBV6-3	-	TRBJ2-5
TGTGCCAGCAGCCTAAAAGATACGCAGTATTTT	CASSLKDTQYF	-	TRBV12-3/TRBV12-4	-	TRBJ2-3
TGTGCCAGCAGCCCCCAACCGAATAATGAAAAACTGTTTTTT	CASSPQPNNEKLFF	-	TRBV3-1/TRBV3-2	-	TRBJ1-4
TGTGCCAGCAGCCCCAACTACCAGGGGTCATACGAGCAGTACTTC	CASSPNYQGSYEQYF	-	TRBV3-1/TRBV3-2	-	TRBJ2-7
TGTGCCAGCAGCGTTGATAGCGGGGGCGTTGGATATGGCTACACCTTC	CASSVDSGGVGYGYTF	-	TRBV9	-	TRBJ1-2
TGTGCCACCAGTGATCCCGGGACAGGGGGAGTGGAGACCCAGTACTTC	CATSDPGTGGVETQYF	-	TRBV24-1	TRBD1	TRBJ2-5
TGTGCCAGTCTACCCAGCTCTGGAAACACCATATATTTT	CASLPSSGNTIYF	-	TRBV19	-	TRBJ1-3
TGTGCCAGCAGCCCCGCGCCTTGGGACGGAAACACCATATATTTT	CASSPAPWDGNTIYF	-	TRBV7-8	-	TRBJ1-3
TGTGCCAGCTCCCCCAGGGGTATGGGTTCACCCCTCCACTTT	CASSPRGMGSPLHF	-	TRBV2	-	TRBJ1-6
TGTGCCAGCAGCCAAGATCCATTAGAATACGAGCAGTACTTC	CASSQDPLEYEQYF	-	TRBV3-1/TRBV3-2	-	TRBJ2-7
TGTGCCAGCAGGCGACAGGAGGTTGGGTATGGCTACACCTTC	CASRRQEVGYGYTF	-	TRBV5-4	-	TRBJ1-2
TGTGCCATCAGACTCGACAGGGAGGCTGAAGCTTTCTTT	CAIRLDREAEAFF	-	TRBV10-3	TRBD1	TRBJ1-1
TGTGCCAGCAGTTTTCCGGGGTCCCGAGGGGAGCTGTTTTTT	CASSFPGSRGELFF	-	TRBV6-2/TRBV6-3	-	TRBJ2-2
TGTGCCAGCAGTGAAGCTGTGGCTAGCGGGGGGTACAATGAGCAGTTCTTC	CASSEAVASGGYNEQFF	-	TRBV6-1	TRBD2	TRBJ2-1
TGTGCCAGCAGTTACTCGGGGGCTCAGTTCTTC	CASSYSGAQFF	-	TRBV6-5	-	TRBJ2-1
TGTGCCAGCAGCCGGGGATTGTCCGCTGAAGCTTTCTTT	CASSRGLSAEAFF	-	TRBV3-1/TRBV3-2	-	TRBJ1-1
TGTGCCACCTCAACCCAGTCGAACACCGGGGAGCTGTTTTTT	CATSTQSNTGELFF	-	TRBV19	-	TRBJ2-2
TGTGCCAGCAGATACGAGGACAGGTTGAACTATGGCTACACCTTC	CASRYEDRLNYGYTF	-	TRBV6-2/TRBV6-3	TRBD1	TRBJ1-2
TGTGCCAGCAGTTTATCCTACAATGAGCAGTTCTTC	CASSLSYNEQFF	-	TRBV28	-	TRBJ2-1
TGTGCCAGCAGCCCCCCCTGGACGGAGAACACCGGGGAGCTGTTTTTT	CASSPPWTENTGELFF	-	TRBV13	-	TRBJ2-2
TGTGCCAGCAGCGGAGTCAGGGGGACGCACGAGCAGTACTTC	CASSGVRGTHEQYF	-	TRBV11-2	TRBD1	TRBJ2-7
TGTGCCAGTAGCCCAGGCGACAAGGACACTGAAGCTTTCTTT	CASSPGDKDTEAFF	-	TRBV19	-	TRBJ1-1
TGTGCCAGCAGCTTACTGGGACCGCCAGGGTTGAACACTGAAGCTTTCTTT	CASSLLGPPGLNTEAFF	-	TRBV5-6	-	TRBJ1-1
TGTGCCAGCAGCCAGCTAGCGGGGGGGCGGGCCGGGGAGCTGTTTTTT	CASSQLAGGRAGELFF	-	TRBV5-4	TRBD2	TRBJ2-2
TGCGCCAGCAGCCGCGACGGGAACACCGGGGAGCTGTTTTTT	CASSRDGNTGELFF	many	TRBV5-1	-	TRBJ2-2
TGCGCCAGCAGCCAAGAGGTGAACAATGAGCAGTTCTTC	CASSQEVNNEQFF	once	TRBV4-1	-	TRBJ2-1
TGCGCCAGCAGCTTAATGGGAGTCGGTACTAGCGGGGGGGCCAAGCAGTATTTT	CASSLMGVGTSGGAKQYF	-	TRBV5-1	TRBD2	TRBJ2-3
TGTGCCAGCAGCTTACTCAACGCGAACACCGGGGAGCTGTTTTTT	CASSLLNANTGELFF	-	TRBV7-9	-	TRBJ2-2
TGTGCCAGCAGCCCACAGGGGGCGGCCTATGGCTACACCTTC	CASSPQGAAYGYTF	-	TRBV7-2	TRBD1	TRBJ1-2
TGTGCCAGCAGTTTAATGGACGGACGCATGAACACTGAAGCTTTCTTT	CASSLMDGRMNTEAFF	-	TRBV28	-	TRBJ1-1
TGTGCCTGGAGTGGGGAGGGTTTGAATTCACCCCTCCACTTT	CAWSGEGLNSPLHF	-	TRBV30	-	TRBJ1-6
TGTGCCAGCAGCTTAGCGGCAGGCAATCAATGGGTTTCACCCCTCCACTTT	CASSLAAGNQWVSPLHF	-	TRBV7-9	-	TRBJ1-6
TGCGCCAGCAGCACAAGAGACAGGGCTACAGATACGCAGTATTTT	CASSTRDRATDTQYF	-	TRBV4-3	TRBD1	TRBJ2-3